The 2 T cell receptor beta chains presented below share a single source sample, sequenced in a study of cytomegalovirus exposure and HLA in healthy donors. A multiplex PCR was run with 60 Vbeta primers and 13 Jbeta primers. Clones were sequenced by immunoSEQ multiplex PCR, and TCRdb holds only the in-frame ones, with some missing. The table lists 130,000 or so clones, 85% of them singletons. Source material: PBMCs. Receptors originate from a woman aged 25-40 years in good health and CMV-seropositive.

The V and J genes are TRBV7-9 and TRBJ1-2; D gene unclear. The CDR3 loop spans 14 amino acids. From germline, CDR1 is SEHNR and CDR2 FQNEAQ (reference sequence). Trimming cost V 4 bases and J 2 bases, with 11 bases left between them. The CDR3 here is CASSSLTENYGYTF. CDR3 in DNA: TGTGCCAGCAGCTCACTGACGGAGAACTATGGCTACACCTTC.

The gene calls are TRBV4-2 and TRBJ2-7; 9 bases line up with TRBD2. J lost 2 bases, V lost 0 bases, and 2 bases had no gene match. The germline V gene encodes CDR1 LGHNA and CDR2 YNFKEQ. This CDR3 is built from 15 residues. CDR3: CASSQEERGAYEQYF. The CDR3 coding sequence is TGTGCCAGCAGCCAAGAGGAGCGGGGGGCCTACGAGCAGTACTTC.